A single sample is the source of the 27 T cell receptor beta chains below, sequenced in a study of CD8 T cells in ankylosing spondylitis. TCRdb used MiXCR to reprocess the 5' RACE reads, holding one entry per CDR3 protein. The table records about 250,000 distinct CDR3 sequences, less than 9.5% of them present only once. The sequencing input was blood, either unsorted or a sorted T cell fraction (not recorded which). The receptors stem from a female donor with ankylosing spondylitis or in good health (not recorded which).

In this sample, this clonotype turned up many times. This chain links TRBV7-3 with TRBJ2-3; D tentatively fits TRBD1 or TRBD2 (5 bases each). The germline V and J ends were trimmed by 5 bases and 1 base, with 16 bases remaining between them. The CDR3 extends over 16 amino acids. The germline V gene encodes CDR1 SGHTA and CDR2 FQGTGA. CDR3 DNA: TGTGCCAGCAGCCCCCCTGGGGGAGCCGGCACAGATACGCAGTATTTT. Its translation is CASSPPGGAGTDTQYF.

This clonotype was recorded many times. The chain joins TRBV7-8 to TRBJ2-3; TRBD2 matches 11 bases. This CDR3 is built from 19 residues. V trimming: 0 bases; J trimming: 6 bases; junction bases outside the gene matches: 14. Per germline, CDR1 SGHVS and CDR2 FQNEAQ. CDR3 DNA: TGTGCCAGCAGCTTAGCGCGTGGTCCTAGCGGGAGGTCGTTCGATACGCAGTATTTT. The encoded protein is CASSLARGPSGRSFDTQYF.

The table lists this clonotype with many counts. The chain is built from TRBV28 and TRBJ2-7, with TRBD2 matching over 12 bases. This CDR3 comprises 16 residues. The germline gives CDR1 MDHEN, CDR2 SYDVKM. The V segment lost 6 bases and the J segment 3 bases; nucleotides outside the gene matches: 9. The CDR3 sequence is CASRRRLAGGYYEQYF. The DNA for the CDR3 is TGTGCCAGCAGGCGCAGGCTAGCGGGAGGGTACTACGAGCAGTACTTC.

Remarks on this clonotype: This may be a read error: a much more frequent sequence differs by one nucleotide. This chain uses TRBV19 with TRBJ1-2, with 9 bases matching TRBD1. Germline V gene sequence: CDR1 LNHDA, CDR2 SQIVND (reference sequence). The CDR3 is made up of 14 amino acids. The CDR3 DNA sequence: TGTGCCAGTAGTAACCGGGACAGGGTCTATGGCTGCACCTTC. Its translation is CASSNRDRVYGCTF. Full variable domain (outside the CDR3, taken from reference TRBV19 and TRBJ1-2): DGGITQSPKYLFRKEGQNVTLSCEQNLNHDAMYWYRQDPGQGLRLIYYSQIVNDFQKGDIAEGYSVSREKKESFPLTVTSAQKNPTAFYLCASSNRDRVYGCTFGSGTRLTVV.

This clonotype came up many times. The rearrangement joins TRBV27 to TRBJ2-1; TRBD2 matches 7 bases. Germline V gene sequence: CDR1 MNHEY, CDR2 SMNVEV (reference sequence). This CDR3 has 13 amino acids. Trimming removed 6 bases from V and 6 bases from J; junction bases left unmatched: 5. The CDR3 region is CASSQSGINEQFF. The CDR3 bases are TGTGCCAGCAGCCAAAGCGGGATCAATGAGCAGTTCTTC.

This clonotype has a count of ten or more. This sequence joins TRBV25-1 and TRBJ1-6, with D hard to call. There are 14 residues in the CDR3. Trimming stripped 2 bases from V and 9 bases from J, with 11 bases between. From germline, CDR1 is MGHDK and CDR2 SYGVNS. The DNA for the CDR3 is TGTGCCAGCAGTGAAGCTCTTACGGGTTCACCCCTCCACTTT. Its protein product is CASSEALTGSPLHF.

The sample holds a few counts of this clonotype. The genes are TRBV5-1 and TRBJ2-7, with D maybe TRBD1 (6 bases). V lost 10 bases and J 5 bases, leaving 16 bases between the germline ends. CDR3 length: 12 amino acids. From germline, CDR1 is SGHRS and CDR2 YFSETQ. The CDR3 loop reads CASGQGNNEQYF. Here the CDR3 DNA reads TGCGCCTCGGGGCAGGGGAACAACGAGCAGTACTTC.

This clonotype was seen ten or more times. CDR3 region: CSADPVRETQYF. As DNA, the CDR3 is TGCAGTGCCGACCCAGTGAGAGAGACCCAGTACTTC. The chain is built from TRBV20-1 and TRBJ2-5; D remains unclear. The V and J ends lost 6 bases and 4 bases respectively, with 12 bases between them. CDR1 DFQATT and CDR2 SNEGSKA come from the germline V gene (reference sequence). The CDR3 spans 12 residues.

Ten or more counts support this clonotype. The chain recombines TRBV5-6 with TRBJ1-1; D gene unclear. Germline V gene lookup returns CDR1 SGHDT and CDR2 YYEEEE. The V gene lost 0 bases and the J gene lost 5 bases, with 14 bases spanning the gap. The CDR3 length is 15 residues. The CDR3: CASSLDILALTEAFF. CDR3 DNA: TGTGCCAGCAGCTTGGACATCTTAGCATTAACTGAAGCTTTCTTT.

Ten or more counts support this clonotype. The chain has TRBV6-2 or TRBV6-3 and TRBJ2-2; TRBD2 matches 7 bases. Germline values: CDR1 MNHEY, CDR2 SVGEGT. The CDR3 totals 15 residues. With V trimmed by 5 bases and J by 5 bases, 8 bases remained unmatched. CDR3 loop: CASSPSGKGTGELFF. Written as DNA, the CDR3 is TGTGCCAGCAGTCCCAGCGGGAAGGGAACCGGGGAGCTGTTTTTT.

This clonotype was seen ten or more times. The J gene is TRBJ2-7, the V gene TRBV12-3 or TRBV12-4; maybe TRBD2 (6 bases). This CDR3 contains 13 residues. V lost 5 bases to trimming and J lost 7 bases, with 15 bases between them. CDR3 DNA sequence: TGTGCCAGCAGTCCCGCGGGGAGTTGGGAGCAGTACTTC. The encoded protein is CASSPAGSWEQYF.

This clonotype showed up many times. This chain uses TRBV9 with TRBJ1-4; TRBD1 is a possible D gene (5 bases). Germline-derived CDR1 and CDR2 are SGDLS and YYNGEE. Trimming removed 2 bases at V and 4 bases at J, with 15 bases between. This CDR3 contains 16 residues. CDR3 in amino acids: CASSVSETGVNEKLFF. The CDR3 DNA follows: TGTGCCAGCAGCGTCTCGGAGACGGGGGTTAATGAAAAACTGTTTTTT. Together with reference TRBV9 and TRBJ1-4, the CDR3 gives the full variable domain: DSGVTQTPKHLITATGQRVTLRCSPRSGDLSVYWYQQSLDQGLQFLIQYYNGEERAKGNILERFSAQQFPDLHSELNLSSLELGDSALYFCASSVSETGVNEKLFFGSGTQLSVL.

In its sample, this clonotype was seen many times. The chain employs TRBV20-1 and TRBJ2-7, with 10 bases matching TRBD1. The V segment lost 5 bases and the J segment 3 bases; nucleotides outside the gene matches: 10. The CDR3 is 15 amino acids. CDR1 is DFQATT, CDR2 SNEGSKA, per germline (reference sequence). CDR3 sequence reads: CSASYGTGDVYEQYF. The CDR3 DNA reads as TGCAGTGCTTCGTACGGGACAGGGGATGTCTACGAGCAGTACTTC.

This rearrangement joins TRBV7-9 to TRBJ2-7; the match to TRBD1 covers 7 bases. The CDR3 spans 13 residues. Germline V gene lookup returns CDR1 SEHNR and CDR2 FQNEAQ (reference sequence). V shed 4 bases, J shed 7 bases, and the junction held 7 bases outside the gene matches. The CDR3 region is CASSSRTGREQYF. CDR3 nucleotide sequence: TGTGCCAGCAGCTCTCGGACAGGTCGGGAGCAGTACTTC.

This clonotype was seen ten or more times. The genes are TRBV5-1 and TRBJ2-3; D is unresolved. The CDR3 runs to 14 residues. The germline V and J ends were trimmed by 0 bases and 6 bases, with 11 bases remaining between them. Germline V gene data show CDR1 as SGHRS and CDR2 as YFSETQ. CDR3 DNA: TGCGCCAGCAGCTTGGGCCGGTTAGGGGATACGCAGTATTTT. Translation: CASSLGRLGDTQYF. Supplemented by reference TRBV5-1 and TRBJ2-3, the full variable domain reads KAGVTQTPRYLIKTRGQQVTLSCSPISGHRSVSWYQQTPGQGLQFLFEYFSETQRNKGNFPGRFSGRQFSNSRSEMNVSTLELGDSALYLCASSLGRLGDTQYFGPGTRLTVL.

This clonotype came up many times. The chain recombines TRBV3-1 with TRBJ2-7; 8 nucleotides agree with TRBD2. This CDR3 contains 17 residues. After removal of 0 bases from V and 5 bases from J, the junction contained 12 bases not matched to a gene. Germline CDR1 LGHDT, CDR2 YNNKEL (reference sequence). CDR3 loop: CASSQDRVAGPSDEQYF. The CDR3 nucleotides are TGTGCCAGCAGCCAAGATAGGGTAGCGGGACCTTCTGACGAGCAGTACTTC.

This clonotype was counted at least ten times. CDR3 protein: CASSPPGGSGYGYTF. The CDR3 DNA reads as TGTGCCAGCAGTCCCCCGGGAGGGTCGGGCTATGGCTACACCTTC. The rearrangement uses TRBV28 and TRBJ1-2, with no clear D. Trimming removed 5 bases from V and 4 bases from J, with 17 bases in between. This CDR3 is 15 amino acids long. Germline V lookup: CDR1 MDHEN, CDR2 SYDVKM.

This clonotype came up many times. The V gene is TRBV20-1, the J gene TRBJ1-1, with 7 bases lining up with TRBD1. Looked up from germline, CDR1 is DFQATT and CDR2 is SNEGSKA (reference sequence). The CDR3 has 13 amino acids. V lost 5 bases to trimming and J lost 5 bases; unmatched junction nucleotides: 8. The CDR3 DNA reads TGCAGTGCTGGAAAAGACAGGGATACTGAAGCTTTCTTT. It translates to CSAGKDRDTEAFF.

This clonotype was picked up many times. This chain uses TRBV6-2 or TRBV6-3 with TRBJ2-5; D gene unclear. Trimming cost V 0 bases and J 7 bases, with 12 bases left between them. This CDR3 has 14 residues. The germline V gene has CDR1 MNHEY and CDR2 SVGEGT. The CDR3 spells CASSYSTMKGTQYF. CDR3 DNA sequence: TGTGCCAGCAGTTACTCGACCATGAAAGGGACCCAGTACTTC.

This clonotype was observed many times. This chain links TRBV12-3 or TRBV12-4 with TRBJ2-7, with 8 positions matching TRBD1. The CDR3 length is 14 residues. The V and J ends lost 6 bases and 7 bases, in that order; junction bases with no gene match: 11. CDR3 sequence (DNA): TGTGCCAGCAGCCTCCCGGGACAGGTTGCAGAGCAGTACTTC. It yields the protein CASSLPGQVAEQYF.

This clonotype appeared many times. The chain recombines TRBV4-1 with TRBJ1-3; no clear D gene. CDR3 size: 17 residues. Germline CDR1 and CDR2: MGHRA and YSYEKL. Trimming removed 1 base from V and 4 bases from J, with 17 bases in between. This CDR3 reads CASSQGGVEMTGNTIYF. CDR3 DNA sequence: TGCGCCAGCAGCCAAGGAGGAGTCGAAATGACGGGAAACACCATATATTTT.

Note on this clonotype: Just one base apart from a much larger clone, this may be a read error. The chain carries TRBV7-8 and TRBJ1-4; no clear D. Germline CDR1 is SGHVS and CDR2 is FQNEAQ. The length of the CDR3 is 16 residues. The CDR3 reads CAISRHRVATNEKLFF. The CDR3 DNA reads as TGTGCCATCAGCAGACACAGAGTTGCAACTAATGAAAAACTGTTTTTT. Supplemented by reference TRBV7-8 and TRBJ1-4, the full variable domain reads GAGVSQSPRYKVAKRGQDVALRCDPISGHVSLFWYQQALGQGPEFLTYFQNEAQLDKSGLPSDRFFAERPEGSVSTLKIQRTQQEDSAVYLCAISRHRVATNEKLFFGSGTQLSVL.

This clonotype was seen many times. This chain uses TRBV7-3 with TRBJ2-1; TRBD2 agrees at 8 bases. With 4 bases clipped from V and 0 bases from J, the junction kept 11 bases outside the gene matches. This CDR3 is 18 amino acids long. Germline CDR1 SGHTA, CDR2 FQGTGA. CDR3 nucleotide sequence: TGTGCCAGCAGCTCACACAGACTAGCGAGAAGCTCCTACAATGAGCAGTTCTTC. This encodes CASSSHRLARSSYNEQFF.

This clonotype appeared many times. The V and J genes are TRBV29-1 and TRBJ2-7, with 7 bases identical to TRBD2. With V trimmed by 5 bases and J by 5 bases, 9 bases remained unmatched. The germline gives CDR1 SQVTM, CDR2 ANQGSEA. This CDR3 has 13 amino acids. CDR3 in DNA: TGCAGCGTTTCGCCGGGAGGTGTGAACGAGCAGTACTTC. Protein product: CSVSPGGVNEQYF.

This clonotype appeared once. The chain carries TRBV5-1 and TRBJ1-3; 7 nucleotides align to TRBD1. This CDR3 is 16 amino acids long. Trimming took 4 bases from V and 0 from J; bases not matched to a gene: 7. CDR1 SGHRS and CDR2 YFSETQ come from the germline V gene. The CDR3 region is CASSPSGGPSGNTIYF. In DNA, the CDR3 is TGCGCCAGCAGCCCCTCAGGGGGGCCCTCTGGAAACACCATATATTTT.

The sample holds a few counts of this clonotype. This may be a read error, as it is one base from a much larger clone. The chain links TRBV6-5 to TRBJ2-7; a weak D match, TRBD2 (5 bases). Germline CDR1 and CDR2: MNHEY and SVGAGI. The CDR3 has 15 residues. The CDR3 region is CTSSSGFQSSYEQYF. CDR3 in DNA: TGTACCAGCAGTTCGGGATTTCAAAGCTCCTACGAGCAGTACTTC.

Ten or more counts support this clonotype. The V call is TRBV20-1, the J call TRBJ1-2; D is unresolved. Germline V gene sequence: CDR1 DFQATT, CDR2 SNEGSKA (reference sequence). With 1 base removed from V and 8 bases from J, the gap between germline ends came to 8 bases. CDR3 length: 11 residues. Here the CDR3 reads CSARGVRGYTF. CDR3 nucleotides: TGCAGTGCTAGAGGGGTTCGGGGCTACACCTTC.